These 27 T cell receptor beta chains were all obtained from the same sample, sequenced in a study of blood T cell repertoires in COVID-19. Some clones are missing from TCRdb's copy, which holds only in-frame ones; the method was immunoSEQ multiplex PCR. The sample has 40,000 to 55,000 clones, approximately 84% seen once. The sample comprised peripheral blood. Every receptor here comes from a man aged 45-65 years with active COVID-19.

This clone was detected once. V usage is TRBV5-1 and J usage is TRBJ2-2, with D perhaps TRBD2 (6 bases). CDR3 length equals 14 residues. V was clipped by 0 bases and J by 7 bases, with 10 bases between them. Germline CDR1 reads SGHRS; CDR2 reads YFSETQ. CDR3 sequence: CASSLAGVNGELFF. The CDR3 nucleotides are TGCGCCAGCAGCTTGGCGGGGGTGAACGGGGAGCTGTTTTTT. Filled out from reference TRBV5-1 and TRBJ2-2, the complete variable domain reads KAGVTQTPRYLIKTRGQQVTLSCSPISGHRSVSWYQQTPGQGLQFLFEYFSETQRNKGNFPGRFSGRQFSNSRSEMNVSTLELGDSALYLCASSLAGVNGELFFGEGSRLTVL.

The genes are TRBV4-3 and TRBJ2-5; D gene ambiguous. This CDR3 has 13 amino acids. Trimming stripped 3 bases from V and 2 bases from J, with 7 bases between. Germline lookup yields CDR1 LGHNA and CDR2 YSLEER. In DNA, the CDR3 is TGCGCCAGCAGCCACTCGCGGCAAGAGACCCAGTACTTC. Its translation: CASSHSRQETQYF.

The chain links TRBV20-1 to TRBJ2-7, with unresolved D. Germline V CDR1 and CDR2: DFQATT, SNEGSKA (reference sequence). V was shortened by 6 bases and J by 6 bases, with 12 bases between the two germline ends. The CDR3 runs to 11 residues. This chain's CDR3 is CSARIRSEQYF. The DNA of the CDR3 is TGCAGTGCCAGAATCCGTTCCGAGCAGTACTTC.

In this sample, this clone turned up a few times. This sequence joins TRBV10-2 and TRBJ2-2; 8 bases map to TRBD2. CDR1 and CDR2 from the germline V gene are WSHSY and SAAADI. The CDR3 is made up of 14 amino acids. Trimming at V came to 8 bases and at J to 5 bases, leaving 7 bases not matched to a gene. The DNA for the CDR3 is TGCGCCAGCCGGCTAGCGGGCCTAACCGGGGAGCTGTTTTTT. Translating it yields CASRLAGLTGELFF.

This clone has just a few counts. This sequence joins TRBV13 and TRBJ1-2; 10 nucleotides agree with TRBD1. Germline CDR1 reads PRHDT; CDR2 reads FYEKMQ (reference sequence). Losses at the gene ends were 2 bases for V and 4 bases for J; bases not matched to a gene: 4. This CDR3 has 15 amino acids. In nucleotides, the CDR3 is TGTGCCAGCAGCTTACAGGGACAGGGGACCTATGGCTACACCTTC. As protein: CASSLQGQGTYGYTF.

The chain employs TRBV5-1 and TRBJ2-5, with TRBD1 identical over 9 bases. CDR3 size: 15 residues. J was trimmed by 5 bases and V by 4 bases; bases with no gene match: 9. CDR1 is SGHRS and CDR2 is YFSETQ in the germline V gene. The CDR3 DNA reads TGCGCCAGCAGCGCCGGACAGGGGTGGTGGGAGACCCAGTACTTC. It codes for CASSAGQGWWETQYF.

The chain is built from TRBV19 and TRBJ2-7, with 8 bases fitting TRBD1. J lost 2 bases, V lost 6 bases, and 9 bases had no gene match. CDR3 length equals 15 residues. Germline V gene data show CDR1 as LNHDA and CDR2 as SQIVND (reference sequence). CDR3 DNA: TGTGCCAGTAGCCCCGGGACAGGCCCTACCTACGAGCAGTACTTC. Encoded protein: CASSPGTGPTYEQYF.

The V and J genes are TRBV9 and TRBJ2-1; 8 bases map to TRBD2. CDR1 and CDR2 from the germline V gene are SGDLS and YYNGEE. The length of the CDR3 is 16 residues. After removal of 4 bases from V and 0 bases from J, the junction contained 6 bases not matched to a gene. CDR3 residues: CASSPLAGSSYNEQFF. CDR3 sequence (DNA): TGTGCCAGCAGCCCCTTAGCGGGGAGCTCCTACAATGAGCAGTTCTTC.

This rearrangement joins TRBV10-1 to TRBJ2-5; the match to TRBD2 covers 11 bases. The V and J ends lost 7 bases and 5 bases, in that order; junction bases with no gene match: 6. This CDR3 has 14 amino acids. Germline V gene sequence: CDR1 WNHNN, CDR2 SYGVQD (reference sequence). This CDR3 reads CASILLAGVETQYF. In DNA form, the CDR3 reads TGCGCCAGCATTCTACTAGCGGGGGTGGAGACCCAGTACTTC.

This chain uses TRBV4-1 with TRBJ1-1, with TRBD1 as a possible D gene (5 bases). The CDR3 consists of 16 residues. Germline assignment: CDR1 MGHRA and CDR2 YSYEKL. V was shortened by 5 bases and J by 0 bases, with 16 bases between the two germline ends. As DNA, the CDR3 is TGCGCCAGCAGCGCAAGACGGGCAGGGCTGAACACTGAAGCTTTCTTT. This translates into CASSARRAGLNTEAFF.

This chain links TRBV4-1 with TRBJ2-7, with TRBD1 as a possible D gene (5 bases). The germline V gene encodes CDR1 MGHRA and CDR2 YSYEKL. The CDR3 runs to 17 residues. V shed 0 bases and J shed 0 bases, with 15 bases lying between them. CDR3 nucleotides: TGCGCCAGCAGCCAAGATTGGGGCAGGGCTGGCTCCTACGAGCAGTACTTC. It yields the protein CASSQDWGRAGSYEQYF.

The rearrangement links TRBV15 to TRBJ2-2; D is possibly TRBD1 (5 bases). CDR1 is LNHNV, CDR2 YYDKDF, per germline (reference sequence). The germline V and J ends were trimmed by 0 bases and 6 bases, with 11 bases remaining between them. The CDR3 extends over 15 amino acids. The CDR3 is CATSRDRARAGELFF. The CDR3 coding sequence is TGTGCCACCAGCAGAGACAGGGCTAGGGCCGGGGAGCTGTTTTTT.

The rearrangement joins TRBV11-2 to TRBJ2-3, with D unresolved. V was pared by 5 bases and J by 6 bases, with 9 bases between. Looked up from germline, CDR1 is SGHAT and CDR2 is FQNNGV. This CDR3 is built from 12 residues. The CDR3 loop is CASSPLADTQYF. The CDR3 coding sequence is TGTGCCAGCAGCCCCCTCGCGGATACGCAGTATTTT.

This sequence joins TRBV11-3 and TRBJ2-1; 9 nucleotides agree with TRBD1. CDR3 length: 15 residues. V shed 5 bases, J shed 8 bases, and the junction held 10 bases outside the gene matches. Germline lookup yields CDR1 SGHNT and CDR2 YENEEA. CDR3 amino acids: CASSPGQGSSDEQFF. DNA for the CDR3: TGTGCCAGCAGCCCGGGACAGGGTAGCAGTGATGAGCAGTTCTTC. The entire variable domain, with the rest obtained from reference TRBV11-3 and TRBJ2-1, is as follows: EAGVVQSPRYKIIEKKQPVAFWCNPISGHNTLYWYLQNLGQGPELLIRYENEEAVDDSQLPKDRFSAERLKGVDSTLKIQPAELGDSAVYLCASSPGQGSSDEQFFGPGTRLTVL.

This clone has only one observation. CDR3 in DNA: TGTGCCAGCAGCCAGACTAGCTGGGGGGAGCAGTTCTTC. Its protein is CASSQTSWGEQFF. The chain uses TRBV3-1 (or the pseudogene TRBV3-2) and TRBJ2-1, with 7 bases lining up with TRBD2. Per the germline V gene, CDR1 is LGHDT and CDR2 is YNNKEL (reference sequence). The CDR3 contains 13 residues. Trimming at V came to 3 bases and at J to 10 bases, leaving 6 bases not matched to a gene.

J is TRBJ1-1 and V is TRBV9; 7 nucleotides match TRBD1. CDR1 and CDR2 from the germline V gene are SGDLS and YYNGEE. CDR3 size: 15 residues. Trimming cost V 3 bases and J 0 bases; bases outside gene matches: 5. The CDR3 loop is CASSGDRALNTEAFF. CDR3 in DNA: TGTGCCAGCAGCGGCGACAGGGCGTTGAACACTGAAGCTTTCTTT. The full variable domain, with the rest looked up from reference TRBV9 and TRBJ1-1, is DSGVTQTPKHLITATGQRVTLRCSPRSGDLSVYWYQQSLDQGLQFLIQYYNGEERAKGNILERFSAQQFPDLHSELNLSSLELGDSALYFCASSGDRALNTEAFFGQGTRLTVV.

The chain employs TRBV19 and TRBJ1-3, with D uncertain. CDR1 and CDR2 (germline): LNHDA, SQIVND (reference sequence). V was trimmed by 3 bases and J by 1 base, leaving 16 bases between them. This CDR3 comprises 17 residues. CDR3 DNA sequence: TGTGCCAGTAGTATCAAAGGCTACGGGTGGTCTGGAAACACCATATATTTT. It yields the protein CASSIKGYGWSGNTIYF.

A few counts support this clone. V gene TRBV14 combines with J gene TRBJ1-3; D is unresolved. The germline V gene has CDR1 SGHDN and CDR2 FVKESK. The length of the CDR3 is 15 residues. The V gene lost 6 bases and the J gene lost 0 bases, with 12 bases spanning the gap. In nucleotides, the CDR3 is TGTGCCAGCAGTACTACGGGTGGCTCTGGAAACACCATATATTTT. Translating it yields CASSTTGGSGNTIYF.

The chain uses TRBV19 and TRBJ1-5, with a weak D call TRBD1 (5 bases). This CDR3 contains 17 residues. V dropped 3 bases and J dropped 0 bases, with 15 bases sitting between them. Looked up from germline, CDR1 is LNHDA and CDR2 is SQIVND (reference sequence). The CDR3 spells CASSIRSGGTSNQPQHF. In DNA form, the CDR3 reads TGTGCCAGTAGTATCCGTTCGGGAGGGACTAGCAATCAGCCCCAGCATTTT. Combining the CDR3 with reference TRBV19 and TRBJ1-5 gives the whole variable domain DGGITQSPKYLFRKEGQNVTLSCEQNLNHDAMYWYRQDPGQGLRLIYYSQIVNDFQKGDIAEGYSVSREKKESFPLTVTSAQKNPTAFYLCASSIRSGGTSNQPQHFGDGTRLSIL.

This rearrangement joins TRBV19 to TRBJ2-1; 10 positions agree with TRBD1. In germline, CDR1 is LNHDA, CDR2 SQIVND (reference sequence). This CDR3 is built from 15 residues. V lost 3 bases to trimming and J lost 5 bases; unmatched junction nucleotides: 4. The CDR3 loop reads CASSIFGTGDNEQFF. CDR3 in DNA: TGTGCCAGTAGTATTTTCGGGACAGGGGACAATGAGCAGTTCTTC.

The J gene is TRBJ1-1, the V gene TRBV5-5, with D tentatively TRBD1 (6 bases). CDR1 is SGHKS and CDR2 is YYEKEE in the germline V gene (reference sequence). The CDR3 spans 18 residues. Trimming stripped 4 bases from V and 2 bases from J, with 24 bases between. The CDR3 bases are TGTGCCAGCAGCCTGCTGGGGGGGCCCAACTTGCCTAACACTGAAGCTTTCTTT. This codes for CASSLLGGPNLPNTEAFF.

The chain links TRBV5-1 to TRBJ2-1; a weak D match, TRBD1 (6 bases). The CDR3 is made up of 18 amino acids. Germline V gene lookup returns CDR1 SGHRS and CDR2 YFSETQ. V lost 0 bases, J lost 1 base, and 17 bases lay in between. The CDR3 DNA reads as TGCGCCAGCAGCTTGGAGGGTGTGGGGGCTTTATCCTACAATGAGCAGTTCTTC. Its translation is CASSLEGVGALSYNEQFF.

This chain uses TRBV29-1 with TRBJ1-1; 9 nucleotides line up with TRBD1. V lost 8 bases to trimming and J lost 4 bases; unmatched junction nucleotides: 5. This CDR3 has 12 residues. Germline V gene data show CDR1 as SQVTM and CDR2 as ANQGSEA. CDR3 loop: CSSDRGVTEAFF. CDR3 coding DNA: TGCAGCTCTGACAGGGGGGTCACTGAAGCTTTCTTT.

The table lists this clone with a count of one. This CDR3 is CASSFLTSGGRHEQFF. CDR3 nucleotide sequence: TGTGCCAGCAGCTTCCTCACTAGCGGGGGACGCCATGAGCAGTTCTTC. This chain links TRBV7-8 with TRBJ2-1; 11 positions agree with TRBD2. The CDR3 runs to 16 residues. Germline CDR1 SGHVS, CDR2 FQNEAQ. V gave up 3 bases and J gave up 8 bases; unmatched junction bases: 9.

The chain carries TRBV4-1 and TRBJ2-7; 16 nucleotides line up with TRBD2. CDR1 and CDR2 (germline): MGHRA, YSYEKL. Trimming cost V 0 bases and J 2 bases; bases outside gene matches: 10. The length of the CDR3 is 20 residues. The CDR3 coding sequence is TGCGCCAGCAGCCAAGATAGAGCGGGACTAGCGGGGGGGAATCCCTACGAGCAGTACTTC. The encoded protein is CASSQDRAGLAGGNPYEQYF.

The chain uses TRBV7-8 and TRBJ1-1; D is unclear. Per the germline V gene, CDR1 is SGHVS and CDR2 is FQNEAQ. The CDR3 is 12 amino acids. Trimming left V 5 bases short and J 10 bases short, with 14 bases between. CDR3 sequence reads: CASSARHHGAFF. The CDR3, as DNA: TGTGCCAGCAGCGCCAGACATCATGGAGCTTTCTTT.

CDR3 in DNA: TGTGCCAGCACCCCTCATTCCGGACAGGGGATCTACGAGCAGTACTTC. As protein: CASTPHSGQGIYEQYF. The V gene is TRBV7-2, the J gene TRBJ2-7, with TRBD1 matching 9 bases. Germline CDR1 and CDR2: SGHTA and FQGNSA. V trimming: 7 bases; J trimming: 3 bases; junction bases outside the gene matches: 13. The CDR3 runs 16 residues.